A selection of T cell receptor beta chains follows, all from one sample in a study of T cells in Graves' hyperthyroidism and ophthalmopathy. TCRdb used MiXCR to reprocess the multiplex PCR reads, holding one entry per CDR3 protein. The sample includes more than 250,000 distinct CDR3 sequences, 12% to 15% seen only once; the top ten take around 30%. Sample: blood. These receptors were collected from a woman between 45 and 60 years old with Graves' hyperthyroidism that later progressed to Graves' ophthalmopathy. The CDR3 runs from the conserved cysteine through the conserved F or W. D genes are given only for firm matches. Clone size is given for some rows only: seen once, a few or many times, or a class if the clone is expanded.

D gene,J gene,V gene,clone size,CDR3 DNA,CDR3 protein
NA,TRBJ1-2,TRBV5-6,many,TGTGCCAGCAGCCCCGTGATTGACAGAAACTATGGCTACACCTTC,CASSPVIDRNYGYTF
TRBD1,TRBJ1-2,TRBV5-1,many,TGCGCCAGCAGCTTGGCGGCGGAGGGGGCGAATGGCTACACCTTC,CASSLAAEGANGYTF
TRBD1,TRBJ2-7,TRBV6-1,many,TGTGCCAGCAGTCCACAGGGGGGTGGATACGAGCAGTACTTC,CASSPQGGGYEQYF
NA,TRBJ1-1,TRBV5-1,many,TGCGCCAGCTGGGTCGTCCCGGGTTTGGTCACTGAAGCTTTCTTT,CASWVVPGLVTEAFF
NA,TRBJ1-2,TRBV28,many,TGTGCCAGCAGTCTGGTGGATACGGTTGGCTACACCTTC,CASSLVDTVGYTF
NA,TRBJ2-7,TRBV5-1,many,TGCGCCAGCAGCGCCGCCCTAGGACAGCAGATCTACGAGCAGTACTTC,CASSAALGQQIYEQYF
TRBD1,TRBJ1-4,TRBV28,NA,TGTGCCACAGGACAGGGAGGGGCAACTAATGAAAAACTGTTTTTT,CATGQGGATNEKLFF
TRBD2,TRBJ2-1,TRBV7-3,many,TGTGCCAGCAGCCCTCTAAGACTCCTAAGCGGGGTTGAGCAGTTCTTC,CASSPLRLLSGVEQFF
NA,TRBJ2-5,TRBV12-3/TRBV12-4,NA,TGTGCCAGCAGATCACAGGGCGCGGGGCGAGAGACCCAGTACTTC,CASRSQGAGRETQYF
TRBD1,TRBJ1-6,TRBV2,many,TGTGCCAGCAGAGCAGGGGGATCCTCACCCCTCCACTTT,CASRAGGSSPLHF
TRBD2,TRBJ2-7,TRBV4-1,NA,TGCGCCAGCAGCCAAGATCCGGGACTAGCCGGGTACGAGCAGTACTTC,CASSQDPGLAGYEQYF
NA,TRBJ2-7,TRBV28,NA,TGTGCCAGCAGTTTTTACGGGAGAATGTACGAGCAGTACTTC,CASSFYGRMYEQYF
NA,TRBJ2-1,TRBV4-1,many,TGCGCCAGCAGGCAGCTGGGGGTGTTGTTCTTC,CASRQLGVLFF
NA,TRBJ1-1,TRBV6-1,few,TGTGCCAGCGAGGGTATGGCGGGGAACACTGAAGCTTTCTTT,CASEGMAGNTEAFF
NA,TRBJ1-5,TRBV20-1,few,TGCAGTTTACTAATTCCAAACCAGCCCCAGCATTTT,CSLLIPNQPQHF
TRBD2,TRBJ2-7,TRBV28,many,TGTGCCAGCGGGGGACTAGCGTTTACCTACGAGCAGTACTTC,CASGGLAFTYEQYF
NA,TRBJ2-1,TRBV27,few,TGTGCCAGCAGTTTAGTGGAGTCGGAACCTTTGTTCTTC,CASSLVESEPLFF
NA,TRBJ1-1,TRBV30,many,TGTGCCTCTTCTTGGCAGGGGATGGGCACTGAAGCTTTCTTT,CASSWQGMGTEAFF
TRBD1,TRBJ2-3,TRBV18,many,TGTGCCAGCTCACCCGATCACGGGACAGACACAGATACGCAGTATTTT,CASSPDHGTDTDTQYF
NA,TRBJ2-1,TRBV18,many,TGTGCCAGCTCACCACTGGAACACAGCAGGTACAATGAGCAGTTCTTC,CASSPLEHSRYNEQFF
NA,TRBJ2-3,TRBV2,many,TGTGCCAGCAGACTAGCACAAGATACGCAGTATTTT,CASRLAQDTQYF
TRBD1,TRBJ1-6,TRBV30,many,TGTGCCTGGATGATGGGGACAGCTACATATAATTCACCCCTCCACTTT,CAWMMGTATYNSPLHF
NA,TRBJ1-1,TRBV29-1,many,TGCAGCGTTGAAGGGGTATTGAACACTGAAGCTTTCTTT,CSVEGVLNTEAFF
NA,TRBJ2-2,TRBV20-1,many,TGCAGTGCGCCCGCCACGGGAGTTAACACCGGGGAGCTGTTTTTT,CSAPATGVNTGELFF
NA,TRBJ2-3,TRBV11-2,many,TGTGCCAGCAGCCTTCCGACAGATACGCAGTATTTT,CASSLPTDTQYF
NA,TRBJ1-2,TRBV5-1,NA,TGCGCCAGCAGCTCCGGGACCCTGGAAGGCTACACCTTC,CASSSGTLEGYTF
TRBD2,TRBJ2-1,TRBV28,many,TGTGCCAGCAGTGGTACTAGCGGGAGGGCCTACAATGAGCAGTTCTTC,CASSGTSGRAYNEQFF
NA,TRBJ1-1,TRBV27,NA,TGTGCCAGCAGTTCCCACAGGGACGGGAACACTGAAGCTTTCTTT,CASSSHRDGNTEAFF
NA,TRBJ2-1,TRBV5-1,many,TGCGCCAGCAGCTCCGGGACGCAGTACAATGAGCAGTTCTTC,CASSSGTQYNEQFF
NA,TRBJ1-1,TRBV29-1,NA,TGCAGCGGCCGACAGGATAGCGAAGCTTTCTTT,CSGRQDSEAFF
TRBD1,TRBJ1-1,TRBV20-1,many,TGCAGTGCCGTGGACAGGGAACGGAACACTGAAGCTTTCTTT,CSAVDRERNTEAFF
NA,TRBJ2-3,TRBV4-1,NA,TGCGCCAGCAGCCACTCCCTGCTGCGGAAGATCACAGATACGCAGTATTTT,CASSHSLLRKITDTQYF
TRBD2,TRBJ2-2,TRBV28,many,TGTGCCAGCAGCAATTACGCGGGAGGGGGCACCGGGGAGCTGTTTTTT,CASSNYAGGGTGELFF
TRBD2,TRBJ2-3,TRBV19,few,TGTGCCAGTAGTGCTAGCGGGGCCACAGATACGCAGTATTTT,CASSASGATDTQYF
NA,TRBJ1-1,TRBV20-1,many,TGCAGTGCGGTCGGAACCTTGAACACTGAAGCTTTCTTT,CSAVGTLNTEAFF
NA,TRBJ1-4,TRBV6-1,many,TGTGCCAGCAGTGAAATGGACAGCCAAATTGCAACTAATGAAAAACTGTTTTTT,CASSEMDSQIATNEKLFF
NA,TRBJ1-4,TRBV7-2,few,TGTGCCAGCACCCTGCCTACAACTAATGAAAAACTGTTTTTT,CASTLPTTNEKLFF
NA,TRBJ2-1,TRBV4-1,few,TGCGCCAGCAGCCAAGATTATAACAATGAGCAGTTCTTC,CASSQDYNNEQFF
TRBD1,TRBJ2-1,TRBV12-3/TRBV12-4,many,TGTGCCAGCAGTGAACAGGGGGCTACCTACAATGAGCAGTTCTTC,CASSEQGATYNEQFF
NA,TRBJ1-6,TRBV5-1,many,TGCGCCAGCAGCCCGGACTGGGAGGCCGTTTCACCCCTCCACTTT,CASSPDWEAVSPLHF
TRBD1,TRBJ2-3,TRBV2,NA,TGTGCCAGCAGTGGCCGGACAGGGACAGATACGCAGTATTTT,CASSGRTGTDTQYF
TRBD2,TRBJ2-5,TRBV11-2,many,TGTGCCAGCAGCTTAGGGCCTCTAGCGGGAGAGCAAGAGACCCAGTACTTC,CASSLGPLAGEQETQYF
NA,TRBJ2-7,TRBV9,many,TGTGCCAGCAGCGTAGGTTACGGGCAGACCTACGAGCAGTACTTC,CASSVGYGQTYEQYF
NA,TRBJ2-1,TRBV3-1,few,TGTGCCAGCAGCCCCCTTTCCGGGACCAGGCCCACAGAGCAGTTCTTC,CASSPLSGTRPTEQFF